Following are 13 T cell receptor beta chains from one sample sequenced in a study of T cell clonality in common variable immunodeficiency. Libraries were prepared by immunoSEQ multiplex PCR; TCRdb keeps only in-frame clonotypes and omits some of them. Sampling found over 40,000 clones, none seen once. Sequencing used peripheral blood mononuclear cells. Every receptor here comes from a person between 18 and 70 years old in good health.

This clone was seen at least ten times. The read ends 3 residues early relative to the CDR3; the germline J gene fills the gap. V gene TRBV5-1 combines with J gene TRBJ1-4, with D unclear. V lost 1 base and J lost 7, with 5 bases in between. The CDR3 length is 12 residues. Germline CDR1 and CDR2: SGHRS and YFSETQ. CDR3 bases read: TGCGCCAGCAGCTTGAACAGTGAAAAA. Translated: CASSLNSEK. The CDR3 in its entirety is CASSLNSEKLFF.

This clone showed up many times. The CDR3 goes on 3 residues after the read ends, and that part is filled in from the germline J gene. This rearrangement joins TRBV7-6 to TRBJ2-6; a weak D match, TRBD2 (6 bases). Germline assignment: CDR1 SGHVS and CDR2 FNYEAQ. The CDR3 consists of 13 residues. Trimming removed 8 bases at V and 2 bases at J, with 7 bases between. The CDR3 bases that were read are TGTGCCAGCCGGAGGGCTGGGGCCAACGTC. This codes for CASRRAGANV. The full CDR3 protein is CASRRAGANVLTF. The whole variable domain, filled in from reference TRBV7-6 and TRBJ2-6, reads GAGVSQSPRYKVTKRGQDVALRCDPISGHVSLYWYRQALGQGPEFLTYFNYEAQQDKSGLPNDRFSAERPEGSISTLTIQRTEQRDSAMYRCASRRAGANVLTFGAGSRLTVL.

This clone was detected only a few times. The sequenced fragment ends 3 residues before the CDR3 boundary, so the rest is inferred from the germline J gene. The V gene is TRBV18, the J gene TRBJ2-2; TRBD1 matches 9 bases. Germline assignment: CDR1 KGHSH and CDR2 LQKENI. This CDR3 has 16 amino acids. CDR3 amino acids: CASSPTWDRDNSPLFF. Partial CDR3 DNA: TGTGCCAGCTCGCCAACTTGGGACAGGGATAATTCACCG.

The sample holds a few counts of this clone. The junction departs from the called germline gene at one end, perhaps through a read error. Other DNA sequences within the sample encode an identical CDR3. The sequenced part of the CDR3 DNA is TGTGCCTGGAGTTGGGACAGGAGTTATGGAAACACA. Its translation is CAWSWDRSYGNT. The CDR3 as a whole reads CAWSWDRSYGNTIYF. The J gene is TRBJ1-3, the V gene TRBV30, with TRBD1 matching 8 bases. Read coverage stops 3 residues before the CDR3 terminus; the germline J gene supplies the remainder. Germline CDR1 reads GTSNPN; CDR2 reads SVGIG (reference sequence). This CDR3 contains 15 residues.

This clone showed up many times. The read comes to an end 3 residues before the CDR3 does, leaving the germline J gene to fill in the end. This specimen includes other DNA sequences encoding the same CDR3. The chain recombines TRBV5-1 with TRBJ1-3; weak D call: TRBD1 (5 bases). Trimming stripped 1 base from V and 0 bases from J, with 11 bases between. CDR1 SGHRS and CDR2 YFSETQ come from the germline V gene. The CDR3 runs 16 residues. CDR3 sequence reads: CASSLNAGHSGNTIYF. The DNA read from the CDR3 is TGCGCCAGCAGCTTGAACGCCGGACACTCTGGAAACACC.

This clone was detected ten times or more. Sequencing ends 3 residues short of the CDR3 end; the germline J gene provides the rest. The chain employs TRBV6-2 or TRBV6-3 and TRBJ2-3; D unclear. CDR1 MNHEY and CDR2 SVGEGT come from the germline V gene. The CDR3 is 14 residues long. Trimming pared 0 bases from V and 6 bases from J, leaving 10 bases between. CDR3 bases read: TGTGCCAGCAGTTACTCCAAGCCCGGGGATACG. It encodes CASSYSKPGDT. The whole CDR3 is CASSYSKPGDTQYF.

This clone appeared many times. The sequenced part of the CDR3 DNA is TGTGCCAGTGCTCAGGGGAATCAGCCC. Protein: CASAQGNQP. The CDR3 reads in full as CASAQGNQPQHF. This rearrangement joins TRBV5-6 to TRBJ1-5; D is perhaps TRBD1 (6 bases). Coverage ceases 3 residues before the CDR3 finishes, and the germline J gene fills in the end. V lost 8 bases and J lost 4, with 10 bases in between. The V gene's germline CDR1 is SGHDT and CDR2 YYEEEE. The length of the CDR3 is 12 residues.

At least ten counts were recorded for this clone. With the read ending 3 residues before the CDR3 end, the germline J gene is used to fill in that end. The chain recombines TRBV20-1 with TRBJ2-7; maybe TRBD2 (6 bases). Germline loops: CDR1 DFQATT, CDR2 SNEGSKA (reference sequence). The V gene lost 0 bases and the J gene lost 3 bases, with 18 bases spanning the gap. The CDR3 is made up of 16 amino acids. The CDR3 reads CSARDISGTGLYEQYF. The sequenced CDR3 bases are TGCAGTGCTAGAGATATCTCCGGGACGGGACTCTACGAG.

This clone was picked up many times. The read stops 3 residues short of the end of the CDR3; the missing end is completed from the germline J gene. The chain links TRBV5-1 to TRBJ1-4; tentatively, D is TRBD1 (5 bases). The V end was cut by 0 bases, the J end by 4 bases, with 16 bases between. The CDR3 spans 17 residues. CDR1 and CDR2 from the germline V gene are SGHRS and YFSETQ. The CDR3 bases that were read are TGCGCCAGCAGCTTGGATGTAGTGGGGCAGGTTAATGAAAAA. It specifies CASSLDVVGQVNEK. The entire CDR3 protein is CASSLDVVGQVNEKLFF.

This clone was seen at least ten times. The CDR3 goes on 3 residues after the read ends, and that part is filled in from the germline J gene. V gene TRBV7-2 combines with J gene TRBJ2-1; maybe TRBD1 (5 bases). Germline V gene lookup returns CDR1 SGHTA and CDR2 FQGNSA. V was shortened by 5 bases and J by 6 bases, with 11 bases between the two germline ends. This CDR3 comprises 13 residues. CDR3 sequence reads: CASSPGSVNEQFF. The DNA read from the CDR3 is TGTGCCAGCAGCCCAGGGTCTGTCAATGAG.

This clone appeared many times. Read data end 3 residues before the CDR3 end; the end is taken from the germline J gene. The J gene is TRBJ2-1, the V gene TRBV20-1; 9 bases are shared with TRBD1. Germline CDR1 is DFQATT and CDR2 is SNEGSKA (reference sequence). CDR3 length equals 14 residues. CDR3 DNA (partial): TGCAGCGCAGGGGGACAGGGCTCCTACAATGAG. It codes for CSAGGQGSYNE. The whole CDR3 reads CSAGGQGSYNEQFF.

At least ten counts were recorded for this clone. The read terminates 3 residues ahead of where the CDR3 ends, so the germline J gene completes it. The chain links TRBV30 to TRBJ2-4; D is possibly TRBD2 (6 bases). Trimming removed 3 bases at V and 6 bases at J, with 9 bases between. Per germline, CDR1 GTSNPN and CDR2 SVGIG (reference sequence). The CDR3 contains 12 residues. The CDR3 here is CAWSEAGNIQYF. The CDR3 bases that were read are TGTGCCTGGAGCGAAGCGGGAAACATT.

In regard to this clone: This could be a read error, since a much larger clone is one nucleotide away. CDR3 region: CASSFQGGMGETQYF. Incomplete CDR3 DNA: TGTGCCAGCAGCTTCCAGGGGGGTATGGGAGAGACG. V usage is TRBV7-2 and J usage is TRBJ2-3; perhaps TRBD1 as D (7 bases). The read finishes 3 residues shy of the CDR3 end, and the germline J gene is used to complete it. Per germline, CDR1 SGHTA and CDR2 FQGNSA. The CDR3 contains 15 residues.